The 2 T cell receptor beta chains below come from one sample, sequenced in a study of control samples from healthy donors and cancer patients. The repertoire was sequenced with immunoSEQ multiplex PCR; TCRdb's copy has only in-frame clones and lacks some. The data hold fewer than 200,000 clones, with roughly 89% observed a single time. Input material: blood. Receptors originate from a woman aged 50 to 60 in good health.

The rearrangement links TRBV18 to TRBJ1-2, with TRBD1 identical over 9 bases. V lost 3 bases, J lost 5 bases, and 7 bases stayed unmatched. Per germline, CDR1 KGHSH and CDR2 LQKENI. The CDR3 is 15 amino acids. CDR3 in amino acids: CASSPGQGRGYGYTF. For the CDR3, the DNA is TGTGCCAGCTCACCCGGACAGGGGAGGGGGTATGGCTACACCTTC.

The rearrangement joins TRBV24-1 to TRBJ2-7, with 9 bases matching TRBD1. Losses at the gene ends were 2 bases for V and 5 bases for J; bases not matched to a gene: 6. Germline V lookup: CDR1 KGHDR, CDR2 SFDVKD. The CDR3 is 15 residues long. As DNA, the CDR3 is TGTGCCACCAGTGATTCCCGGGACAGGGTAGACGAGCAGTACTTC. Protein product: CATSDSRDRVDEQYF.